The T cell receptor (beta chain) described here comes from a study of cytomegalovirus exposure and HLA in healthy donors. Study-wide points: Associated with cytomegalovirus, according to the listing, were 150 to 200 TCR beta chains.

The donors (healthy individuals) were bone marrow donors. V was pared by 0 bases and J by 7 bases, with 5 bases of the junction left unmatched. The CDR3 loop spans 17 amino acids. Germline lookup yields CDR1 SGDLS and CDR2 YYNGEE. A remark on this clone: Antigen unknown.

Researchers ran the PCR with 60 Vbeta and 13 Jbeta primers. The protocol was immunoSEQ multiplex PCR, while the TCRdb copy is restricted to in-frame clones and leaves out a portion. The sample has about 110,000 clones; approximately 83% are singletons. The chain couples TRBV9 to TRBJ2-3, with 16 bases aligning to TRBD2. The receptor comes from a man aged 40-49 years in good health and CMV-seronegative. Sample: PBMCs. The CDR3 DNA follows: TGTGCCAGCAGCGTAGTAGGGACTAGCGGGGGGGCTTATACGCAGTATTTT. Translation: CASSVVGTSGGAYTQYF.